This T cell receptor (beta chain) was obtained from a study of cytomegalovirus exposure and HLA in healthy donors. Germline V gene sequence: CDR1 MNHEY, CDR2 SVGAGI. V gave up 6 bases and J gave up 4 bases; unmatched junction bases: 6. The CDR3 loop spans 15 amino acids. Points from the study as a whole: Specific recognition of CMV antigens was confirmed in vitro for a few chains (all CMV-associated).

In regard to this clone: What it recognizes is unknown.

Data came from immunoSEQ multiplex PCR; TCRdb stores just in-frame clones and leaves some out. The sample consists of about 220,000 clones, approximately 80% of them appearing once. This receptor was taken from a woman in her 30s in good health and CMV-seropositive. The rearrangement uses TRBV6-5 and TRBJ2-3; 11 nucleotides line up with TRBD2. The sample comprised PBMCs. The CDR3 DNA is TGTGCCAGCAGCCGTCCGGGACTAGCGGCAGATACGCAGTATTTT. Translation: CASSRPGLAADTQYF.